Following are 21 T cell receptor beta chains from one sample sequenced in a study of blood T cell repertoires in COVID-19. Some clones are missing from TCRdb's copy, which holds only in-frame ones; the method was immunoSEQ multiplex PCR. Among 300,000 to 400,000 clones, 75% to 90% were seen once, and the ten largest hold around 5%. The specimen was PBMCs or T cells enriched from blood (not recorded which). These TCRs come from a man aged 25 to 40 who had recovered from COVID-19.

The genes are TRBV6-5 and TRBJ1-1; D call uncertain. The CDR3 is made up of 11 amino acids. Trimming removed 7 bases from V and 0 bases from J, with 3 bases in between. Germline CDR1 reads MNHEY; CDR2 reads SVGAGI. CDR3 protein: CASIMNTEAFF. Here the CDR3 DNA reads TGTGCCAGCATCATGAACACTGAAGCTTTCTTT.

This clone came up once. The chain joins TRBV7-2 to TRBJ2-1, with 7 bases lining up with TRBD1. V lost 5 bases, J lost 4 bases, and 17 bases stayed unmatched. The CDR3 is 18 residues long. Germline CDR1 is SGHTA and CDR2 is FQGNSA. In nucleotides, the CDR3 is TGTGCCAGCAGCCCGGCGGCAGGGGGATACTCCATATACAATGAGCAGTTCTTC. Amino acids: CASSPAAGGYSIYNEQFF.

The J gene is TRBJ2-3, the V gene TRBV3-1 (or the pseudogene TRBV3-2); the match to TRBD2 covers 9 bases. J gave up 0 bases and V 1 base, and 8 bases lay outside the gene matches. In germline, CDR1 is LGHDT, CDR2 YNNKEL (reference sequence). The length of the CDR3 is 18 residues. In DNA, the CDR3 is TGTGCCAGCAGCCAAGGTACAGGGCTAGCGGGGAGCACAGATACGCAGTATTTT. As protein: CASSQGTGLAGSTDTQYF.

The chain couples TRBV27 to TRBJ2-5, with D possibly being TRBD2 (7 bases). The V end was cut by 4 bases, the J end by 4 bases, with 13 bases between. The CDR3 is 14 amino acids. CDR1 and CDR2 (germline): MNHEY, SMNVEV (reference sequence). The CDR3 loop is CASSSRGPGETQYF. The CDR3 nucleotides are TGTGCCAGCAGTTCGCGGGGGCCGGGAGAGACCCAGTACTTC.

This clone was recorded once. The chain is built from TRBV12-3 or TRBV12-4 and TRBJ1-1; no reliable D call. CDR3 length: 11 residues. The V end was cut by 4 bases, the J end by 7 bases, with 7 bases between. The CDR3 sequence: CASSSGIEAFF. The CDR3 bases are TGTGCCAGCAGTTCCGGGATTGAAGCTTTCTTT.

The chain uses TRBV2 and TRBJ1-1, with TRBD1 matching 8 bases. J lost 4 bases, V lost 1 base, and 2 bases had no gene match. Germline assignment: CDR1 SNHLY and CDR2 FYNNEI. The CDR3 consists of 14 residues. The CDR3, as DNA: TGTGCCAGCAGTGAAGGAACAGGGGGCACTGAAGCTTTCTTT. Translated, it gives CASSEGTGGTEAFF.

Note on this clone: The sample has other DNA sequences that encode this CDR3 too. The chain joins TRBV5-5 to TRBJ1-6, with D tentatively TRBD1 (5 bases). Germline loops: CDR1 SGHKS, CDR2 YYEKEE (reference sequence). The CDR3 length is 15 residues. The V gene lost 0 bases and the J gene lost 10 bases, with 14 bases spanning the gap. For the CDR3, the DNA is TGTGCCAGCAGCTTGGAGGGGCAGGGTTACTCACCCCTCCACTTT. Its translation is CASSLEGQGYSPLHF.

This clone was seen just once. V gene TRBV6-4 combines with J gene TRBJ2-1, with a possible D match to TRBD1 (7 bases). This CDR3 is built from 13 residues. Per germline, CDR1 MRHNA and CDR2 SNTAGT. V was clipped by 4 bases and J by 7 bases, with 11 bases between them. The CDR3: CASSGQGGNEQFF. The DNA of the CDR3 is TGTGCCAGCAGTGGACAGGGAGGAAATGAGCAGTTCTTC.

The V call is TRBV25-1, the J call TRBJ2-7; 7 bases align to TRBD2. The CDR3 contains 14 residues. V lost 1 base to trimming and J lost 3 bases; unmatched junction nucleotides: 3. Germline V gives CDR1 MGHDK, CDR2 SYGVNS. The CDR3 sequence is CASSELGEGYEQYF. CDR3 sequence (DNA): TGTGCCAGCAGTGAATTGGGGGAGGGCTACGAGCAGTACTTC.

The gene calls are TRBV5-6 and TRBJ1-4, with D unresolved. V lost 0 bases and J lost 6, with 6 bases in between. Per germline, CDR1 SGHDT and CDR2 YYEEEE. There are 13 residues in the CDR3. This CDR3 is CASSLGTDEKLFF. CDR3 DNA: TGTGCCAGCAGCTTGGGTACGGATGAAAAACTGTTTTTT.

The chain has TRBV4-2 and TRBJ2-1, with D unclear. Trimming took 4 bases from V and 6 from J, leaving 16 bases between them. CDR1 LGHNA and CDR2 YNFKEQ come from the germline V gene. The CDR3 is made up of 15 amino acids. In DNA, the CDR3 is TGTGCCAGCAGCCCGCGGAGTTTCAGTTCCAATGAGCAGTTCTTC. Its protein product is CASSPRSFSSNEQFF.

The V and J genes are TRBV10-3 and TRBJ2-7; 8 positions match TRBD1. J was trimmed by 3 bases and V by 6 bases; bases with no gene match: 4. In germline, CDR1 is ENHRY, CDR2 SYGVKD. This CDR3 contains 13 residues. In DNA form, the CDR3 reads TGTGCCATCAGGGACAGGGTTGGCTACGAGCAGTACTTC. Translating gives CAIRDRVGYEQYF.

This clone appeared once. CDR3 residues: CASSGDRGQYF. CDR3 DNA sequence: TGTGCCAGCAGTGGGGACAGGGGCCAGTACTTC. This chain uses TRBV5-6 with TRBJ2-7; TRBD1 matches at 10 bases. Germline CDR1 and CDR2: SGHDT and YYEEEE. The CDR3 totals 11 residues. V shed 5 bases, J shed 10 bases, and the junction held 3 bases outside the gene matches.

V and J are TRBV7-2 and TRBJ2-1; TRBD2 matches 8 bases. V shed 2 bases and J 4 bases; nucleotides not matched to a gene: 7. This CDR3 contains 16 residues. In germline, CDR1 is SGHTA, CDR2 FQGNSA. The CDR3 spells CASSLWGTSRYNEQFF. CDR3 sequence (DNA): TGTGCCAGCAGCTTATGGGGGACTAGTAGGTACAATGAGCAGTTCTTC.

The V gene is TRBV6-5, the J gene TRBJ1-2; D unclear. This CDR3 is built from 13 residues. Germline assignment: CDR1 MNHEY and CDR2 SVGAGI. Trimming stripped 7 bases from V and 2 bases from J, with 11 bases between. The CDR3 loop is CASKKSENYGYTF. DNA of the CDR3: TGTGCCAGCAAGAAGAGCGAGAACTATGGCTACACCTTC.

This chain joins TRBV9 and TRBJ2-7; TRBD2 matches at 7 bases. Germline lookup yields CDR1 SGDLS and CDR2 YYNGEE. The CDR3 runs 15 residues. The junction had 6 bases not matched to a gene; V was cut back by 0 bases and J by 3 bases. The chain's CDR3 is CASSVAPGGGYEQYF. The CDR3 nucleotides are TGTGCCAGCAGCGTAGCCCCTGGGGGGGGCTACGAGCAGTACTTC. Full variable domain (outside the CDR3, taken from reference TRBV9 and TRBJ2-7): DSGVTQTPKHLITATGQRVTLRCSPRSGDLSVYWYQQSLDQGLQFLIQYYNGEERAKGNILERFSAQQFPDLHSELNLSSLELGDSALYFCASSVAPGGGYEQYFGPGTRLTVT.

The V call is TRBV5-1, the J call TRBJ2-5, with 8 bases aligning to TRBD2. Germline V gene lookup returns CDR1 SGHRS and CDR2 YFSETQ. The CDR3 spans 15 residues. Unmatched junction bases numbered 11, after V lost 6 bases and J lost 4 bases. The CDR3 DNA follows: TGCGCCAGCACCCCCCGGACGGGGGGGTCAGAGACCCAGTACTTC. Translated: CASTPRTGGSETQYF.

About this clone: Other DNA sequences in the same sample also yield this CDR3. This chain joins TRBV28 and TRBJ2-3; D is perhaps TRBD2 (6 bases). Germline CDR1 reads MDHEN; CDR2 reads SYDVKM. Deletions cut 3 bases from V and 5 bases from J, with 6 bases between. This CDR3 region has 12 residues. The CDR3 sequence is CASSLGGDTQYF. In DNA, the CDR3 is TGTGCCAGCAGTTTGGGGGGAGATACGCAGTATTTT.

The chain links TRBV7-6 to TRBJ1-1; no definite D call. Deletions cut 5 bases from V and 1 base from J, with 8 bases between. Germline CDR1 is SGHVS and CDR2 is FNYEAQ. The CDR3 loop spans 13 amino acids. The CDR3 DNA follows: TGTGCCAGCAGCGAGCGCAGGAACACTGAAGCTTTCTTT. This sequence encodes CASSERRNTEAFF. The full variable domain, completed using reference TRBV7-6 and TRBJ1-1, is GAGVSQSPRYKVTKRGQDVALRCDPISGHVSLYWYRQALGQGPEFLTYFNYEAQQDKSGLPNDRFSAERPEGSISTLTIQRTEQRDSAMYRCASSERRNTEAFFGQGTRLTVV.

V gene TRBV14 combines with J gene TRBJ1-4; TRBD1 matches at 9 bases. Germline-derived CDR1 and CDR2 are SGHDN and FVKESK. CDR3 length: 15 amino acids. Trimming took 8 bases from V and 2 from J; bases not matched to a gene: 6. The chain's CDR3 is CASASQGATNEKLFF. The CDR3 DNA follows: TGTGCCAGCGCATCACAGGGGGCGACTAATGAAAAACTGTTTTTT.

The chain is built from TRBV11-3 and TRBJ2-3; D remains unclear. There are 15 residues in the CDR3. The V gene lost 5 bases and the J gene lost 5 bases, with 17 bases spanning the gap. The V gene's germline CDR1 is SGHNT and CDR2 YENEEA. CDR3 sequence: CASSRRQTPGDTQYF. In DNA form, the CDR3 reads TGTGCCAGCAGCCGACGACAAACCCCCGGAGATACGCAGTATTTT.